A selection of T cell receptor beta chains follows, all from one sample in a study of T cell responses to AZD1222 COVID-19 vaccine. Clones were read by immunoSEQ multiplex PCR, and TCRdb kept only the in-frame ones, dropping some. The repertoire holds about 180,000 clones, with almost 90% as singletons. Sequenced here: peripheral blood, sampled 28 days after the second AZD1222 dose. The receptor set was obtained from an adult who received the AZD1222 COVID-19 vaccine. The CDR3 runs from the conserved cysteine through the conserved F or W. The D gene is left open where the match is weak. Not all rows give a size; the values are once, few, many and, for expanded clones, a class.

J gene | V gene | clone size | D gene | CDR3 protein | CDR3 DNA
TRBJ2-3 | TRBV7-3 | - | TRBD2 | CASSLTPGLPGGTDTQYF | TGTGCCAGCAGCTTAACGCCGGGACTACCCGGGGGGACAGATACGCAGTATTTT
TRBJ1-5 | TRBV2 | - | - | CASSESGISNQPQHF | TGTGCCAGCAGTGAATCTGGGATCAGCAATCAGCCCCAGCATTTT
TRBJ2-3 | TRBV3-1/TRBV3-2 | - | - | CASSLATLAGFTDTQYF | TGTGCCAGCAGCCTGGCCACTTTGGCGGGGTTCACAGATACGCAGTATTTT
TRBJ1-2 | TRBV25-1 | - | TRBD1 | CASYSGTGLNYGYTF | TGTGCCAGCTACTCCGGGACAGGGCTTAACTATGGCTACACCTTC
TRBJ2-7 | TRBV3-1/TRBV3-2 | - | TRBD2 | CASSQEWGGYEQYF | TGTGCCAGCAGCCAAGAGTGGGGGGGCTACGAGCAGTACTTC
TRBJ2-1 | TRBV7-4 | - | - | CASSQRFPNEQFF | TGTGCCAGCAGCCAGCGGTTCCCCAATGAGCAGTTCTTC
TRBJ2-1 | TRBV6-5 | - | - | CASSPDRSSYNEQFF | TGTGCCAGCAGTCCGGACCGAAGCTCCTACAATGAGCAGTTCTTC
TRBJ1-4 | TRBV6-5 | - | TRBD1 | CASSRGGLNEKLFF | TGTGCCAGCAGCCGAGGGGGCCTTAATGAAAAACTGTTTTTT
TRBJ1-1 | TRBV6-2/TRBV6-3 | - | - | CASSSVPQSGEAFF | TGTGCCAGCAGTTCTGTCCCACAGTCAGGTGAAGCTTTCTTT
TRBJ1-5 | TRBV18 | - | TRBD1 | CASSLDRGGQPQHF | TGTGCCAGCTCCCTTGACAGGGGGGGTCAGCCCCAGCATTTT
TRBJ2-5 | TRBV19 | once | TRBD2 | CASSLGTSGREETQYF | TGTGCCAGTTCGCTTGGGACTAGCGGGAGAGAAGAGACCCAGTACTTC
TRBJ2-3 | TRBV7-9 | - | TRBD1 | CATTGVADTQYF | TGTGCCACTACAGGGGTTGCAGATACGCAGTATTTT
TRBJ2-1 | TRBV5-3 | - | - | CARSLEQGGNEQFF | TGTGCCAGAAGCTTGGAACAGGGAGGCAATGAGCAGTTCTTC
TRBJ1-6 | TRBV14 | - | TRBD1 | CASSQKTGPSSYNSPLHF | TGTGCCAGCAGCCAAAAGACAGGGCCGAGCTCCTATAATTCACCCCTCCACTTT
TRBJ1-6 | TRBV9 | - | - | CASSVRMENSPLHF | TGTGCCAGCAGCGTTCGGATGGAAAATTCACCCCTCCACTTT
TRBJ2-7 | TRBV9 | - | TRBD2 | CASSGGGRLYEQYF | TGTGCCAGCAGCGGCGGGGGGCGCCTCTACGAGCAGTACTTC
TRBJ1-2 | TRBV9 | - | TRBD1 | CASSVVTPGGGIGYTF | TGTGCCAGCAGCGTAGTTACCCCAGGGGGGGGGATTGGCTACACCTTC
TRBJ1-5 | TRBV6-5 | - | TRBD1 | CASRGRQGNQPQHF | TGTGCCAGCAGGGGCAGACAGGGGAATCAGCCCCAGCATTTT
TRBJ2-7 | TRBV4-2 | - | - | CASSQGQTGSLSEQYF | TGTGCCAGCAGCCAAGGGCAGACGGGCTCCCTTTCCGAGCAGTACTTC
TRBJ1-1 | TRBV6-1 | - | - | CASSEGREGAFF | TGTGCCAGCAGTGAAGGGAGGGAAGGAGCTTTCTTT
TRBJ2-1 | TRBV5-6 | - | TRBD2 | CASSQPAGAYNEQFF | TGTGCCAGCAGCCAACCAGCGGGGGCCTACAATGAGCAGTTCTTC
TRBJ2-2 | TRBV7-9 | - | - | CASSSLVQGNTGELFF | TGTGCCAGCAGCTCACTAGTACAGGGAAATACCGGGGAGCTGTTTTTT
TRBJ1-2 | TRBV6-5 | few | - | CASTVGRVGYGYTF | TGTGCCAGCACCGTGGGTAGGGTTGGCTATGGCTACACCTTC
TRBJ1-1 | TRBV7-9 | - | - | CASSLGMNTEAFF | TGTGCCAGCAGCTTAGGGATGAACACTGAAGCTTTCTTT
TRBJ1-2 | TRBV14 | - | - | CASSQRGLYGYTF | TGTGCCAGCAGCCAACGGGGGCTCTATGGCTACACCTTC
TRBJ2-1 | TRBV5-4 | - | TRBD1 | CASSLEGRRGHEQFF | TGTGCCAGCAGCTTGGAGGGTCGCAGGGGGCATGAGCAGTTCTTC
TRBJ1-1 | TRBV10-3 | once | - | CAISESSQGNTEAFF | TGTGCCATCAGTGAGTCGTCACAGGGGAACACTGAAGCTTTCTTT
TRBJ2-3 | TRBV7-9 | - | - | CASSLIPSTDTQYF | TGTGCCAGCAGTTTAATCCCAAGCACAGATACGCAGTATTTT
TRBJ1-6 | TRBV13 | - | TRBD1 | CASSSGWDRVNSPLHF | TGTGCCAGCAGCTCAGGCTGGGACAGGGTGAATTCACCCCTCCACTTT
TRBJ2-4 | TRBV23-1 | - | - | CASSQSRSAGGSKNIQYF | TGCGCCAGCAGTCAATCTAGGTCGGCAGGGGGGTCCAAAAACATTCAGTACTTC
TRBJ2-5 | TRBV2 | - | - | CASSSGQIQETQYF | TGTGCCAGCAGCTCCGGACAGATCCAAGAGACCCAGTACTTC
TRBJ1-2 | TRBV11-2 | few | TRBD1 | CASSSVGQGRRYGYTF | TGTGCCAGCAGCTCTGTCGGACAGGGCCGGCGGTATGGCTACACCTTC
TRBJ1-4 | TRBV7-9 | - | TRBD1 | CASSLAGTASNEKLFF | TGTGCCAGCAGCTTAGCGGGGACAGCAAGTAATGAAAAACTGTTTTTT
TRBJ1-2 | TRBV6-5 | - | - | CASSSTGPKQGYTF | TGTGCCAGCAGTTCGACAGGCCCGAAGCAGGGCTACACCTTC
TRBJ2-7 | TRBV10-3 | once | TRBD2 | CAIRRRETYEQYF | TGTGCCATCAGAAGGCGGGAGACCTACGAGCAGTACTTC
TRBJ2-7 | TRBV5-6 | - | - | CASSLNGPYEQYF | TGTGCCAGCAGCTTGAACGGACCCTACGAGCAGTACTTC
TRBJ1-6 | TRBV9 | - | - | CASSLRGDNSPLHF | TGTGCCAGCAGCCTCAGGGGCGATAATTCACCCCTCCACTTT
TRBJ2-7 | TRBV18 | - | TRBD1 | CASSPSGGPPYEQYF | TGTGCCAGCTCACCATCAGGGGGACCACCCTACGAGCAGTACTTC
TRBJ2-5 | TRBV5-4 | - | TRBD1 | CASSPRTGRSETQYF | TGTGCCAGCAGCCCGAGGACAGGGAGGTCAGAGACCCAGTACTTC
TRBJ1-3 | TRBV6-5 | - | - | CASNPGRRAGNTIYF | TGTGCCAGCAATCCCGGCAGGAGGGCTGGAAACACCATATATTTT
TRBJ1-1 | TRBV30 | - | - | CAWSGEYTEAFF | TGTGCCTGGAGTGGGGAGTACACTGAAGCTTTCTTT
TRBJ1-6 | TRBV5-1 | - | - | CASSLGLNSPLHF | TGCGCCAGCAGCTTGGGGCTAAATTCACCCCTCCACTTT
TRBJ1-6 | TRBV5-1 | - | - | CASSFEPTETNSPLHF | TGCGCCAGCAGCTTCGAGCCAACAGAGACCAATTCACCCCTCCACTTT
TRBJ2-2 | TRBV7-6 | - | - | CASSLETGKNTGELFF | TGTGCCAGCAGCTTAGAAACCGGGAAGAACACCGGGGAGCTGTTTTTT
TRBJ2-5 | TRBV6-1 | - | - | CASSEFRARETQYF | TGTGCCAGCAGTGAATTCAGGGCCCGGGAGACCCAGTACTTC
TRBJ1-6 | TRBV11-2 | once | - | CASSLEGHSPLHF | TGTGCCAGCAGCTTGGAGGGGCATTCACCCCTCCACTTT
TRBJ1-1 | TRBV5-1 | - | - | CASSLVGDGAFF | TGCGCCAGCAGCTTGGTCGGGGACGGCGCTTTCTTT
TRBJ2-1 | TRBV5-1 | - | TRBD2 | CASSSGTSSYNEQFF | TGCGCCAGCAGCTCCGGGACTAGCTCCTACAATGAGCAGTTCTTC
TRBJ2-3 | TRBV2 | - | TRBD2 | CASRVLSGGRSDTQYF | TGTGCCAGCAGGGTCCTTTCGGGGGGGCGATCAGATACGCAGTATTTT
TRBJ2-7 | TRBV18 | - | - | CASSPQPGPNYEQYF | TGTGCCAGCTCACCTCAGCCGGGACCTAACTACGAGCAGTACTTC
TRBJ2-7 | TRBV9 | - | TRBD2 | CASSEGVGASGGPTYEQYF | TGTGCCAGCAGCGAGGGAGTAGGGGCTAGCGGGGGCCCTACCTACGAGCAGTACTTC